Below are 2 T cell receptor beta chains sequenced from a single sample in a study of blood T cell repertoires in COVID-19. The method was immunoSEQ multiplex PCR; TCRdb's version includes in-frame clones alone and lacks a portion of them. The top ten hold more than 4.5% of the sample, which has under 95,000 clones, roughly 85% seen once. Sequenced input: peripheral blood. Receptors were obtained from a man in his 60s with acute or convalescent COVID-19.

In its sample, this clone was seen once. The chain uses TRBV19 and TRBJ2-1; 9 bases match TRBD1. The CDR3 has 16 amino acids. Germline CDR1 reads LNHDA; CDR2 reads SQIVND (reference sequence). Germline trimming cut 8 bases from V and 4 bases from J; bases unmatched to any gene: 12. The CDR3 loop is CASARVPGTGYNEQFF. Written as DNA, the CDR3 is TGTGCCAGTGCCCGCGTCCCTGGGACAGGGTACAATGAGCAGTTCTTC. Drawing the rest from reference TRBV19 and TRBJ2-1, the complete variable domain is DGGITQSPKYLFRKEGQNVTLSCEQNLNHDAMYWYRQDPGQGLRLIYYSQIVNDFQKGDIAEGYSVSREKKESFPLTVTSAQKNPTAFYLCASARVPGTGYNEQFFGPGTRLTVL.

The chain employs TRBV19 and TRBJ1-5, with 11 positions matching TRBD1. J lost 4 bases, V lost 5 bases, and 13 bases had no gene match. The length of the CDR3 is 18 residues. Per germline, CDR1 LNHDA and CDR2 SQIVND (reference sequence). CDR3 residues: CASSHPTDRGRRNQPQHF. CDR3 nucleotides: TGTGCCAGTAGTCACCCGACGGACAGGGGGCGCCGTAATCAGCCCCAGCATTTT.